Listed here are 15 T cell receptor beta chains from one sample, sequenced in a study of blood T cell repertoires in COVID-19 (dated by TCRdb to the early 2020s). The library relied on the immunoSEQ multiplex PCR assay. TCRdb stores this immuneACCESS table with in-frame sequences only. Part of the clones is absent; in the studies checked, under half of the shortfall reflects unresolved V genes, and no reason is known for the rest. The sample yields approximately 250,000 clones; approximately 84% were counted once. Of the sample, under 4.5% is held by the ten largest clones. Sequenced input: peripheral blood. The receptors originated from a man aged 45-65 years with acute or convalescent COVID-19.

V is TRBV19 and J is TRBJ1-6; TRBD1 matches at 7 bases. The length of the CDR3 is 20 residues. V lost 3 bases to trimming and J lost 5 bases; unmatched junction nucleotides: 19. Germline CDR1 reads LNHDA; CDR2 reads SQIVND (reference sequence). The CDR3 region is CASSIPTGVAFRFDNSPLHF. As DNA, the CDR3 is TGTGCCAGTAGTATCCCTACAGGGGTCGCTTTCCGGTTCGATAATTCACCCCTCCACTTT.

The rearrangement uses TRBV4-1 and TRBJ2-2; 7 bases fit TRBD2. Germline CDR1 MGHRA, CDR2 YSYEKL. The CDR3 runs 18 residues. The junction had 7 bases not matched to a gene; V was cut back by 0 bases and J by 0 bases. The CDR3 sequence: CASSQEILSGTNTGELFF. The CDR3 nucleotides read TGCGCCAGCAGCCAAGAAATCCTAAGCGGGACGAACACCGGGGAGCTGTTTTTT.

The CDR3 sequence is CASSIQGWGTEAFF. The CDR3 nucleotides read TGTGCCAGCAGCATACAGGGGTGGGGCACTGAAGCTTTCTTT. The V gene is TRBV7-3, the J gene TRBJ1-1, with TRBD1 identical over 7 bases. CDR3 length: 14 residues. Trimming took 5 bases from V and 4 from J; bases not matched to a gene: 7. In germline, CDR1 is SGHTA, CDR2 FQGTGA.

The chain recombines TRBV9 with TRBJ2-2; 10 bases fit TRBD2. The V gene end was trimmed by 1 base and the J gene end by 6 bases; junction bases not matched to a gene: 6. Germline CDR1 is SGDLS and CDR2 is YYNGEE. The CDR3 spans 16 residues. This CDR3 reads CASSVQRGGLAGELFF. The CDR3, as DNA: TGTGCCAGCAGCGTACAGCGGGGGGGCCTGGCCGGGGAGCTGTTTTTT.

This clone showed up just a few times. The chain couples TRBV11-3 to TRBJ2-3; D gene unclear. Germline loops: CDR1 SGHNT, CDR2 YENEEA. The CDR3 contains 16 residues. The V and J ends lost 1 base and 3 bases respectively, with 14 bases between them. CDR3 in DNA: TGTGCCAGCAGCTTAGGTCCTTCAGTGATAACAGATACGCAGTATTTT. Its translation: CASSLGPSVITDTQYF.

This sequence joins TRBV30 and TRBJ1-2; D unclear. Germline V gives CDR1 GTSNPN, CDR2 SVGIG (reference sequence). Trimming stripped 4 bases from V and 7 bases from J, with 13 bases between. CDR3 length: 12 amino acids. The CDR3 nucleotides read TGTGCCTGGAAATCTTGGGCGAGTGGCTACACCTTC. It yields the protein CAWKSWASGYTF.

The gene calls are TRBV2 and TRBJ2-7, with 8 bases aligning to TRBD2. Germline V lookup: CDR1 SNHLY, CDR2 FYNNEI. Trimming cost V 8 bases and J 6 bases; bases outside gene matches: 9. This CDR3 has 13 amino acids. The CDR3 DNA sequence: TGTGCCAGCGAACTCGGACTAGCTTCCGAGCAGTACTTC. As protein: CASELGLASEQYF.

V gene TRBV6-2 or TRBV6-3 combines with J gene TRBJ2-3, with 7 bases identical to TRBD2. With 2 bases clipped from V and 1 base from J, the junction kept 3 bases outside the gene matches. Germline CDR1 and CDR2: MNHEY and SVGEGT. This CDR3 comprises 15 residues. CDR3 nucleotides: TGTGCCAGCAGTTACGGGGCGGGGGGCACAGATACGCAGTATTTT. Translated, it gives CASSYGAGGTDTQYF.

This sequence joins TRBV5-6 and TRBJ2-7, with 14 bases that match TRBD2. The junction had 5 bases not matched to a gene; V was cut back by 4 bases and J by 5 bases. CDR1 and CDR2 from the germline V gene are SGHDT and YYEEEE. CDR3 length: 15 residues. CDR3 nucleotide sequence: TGTGCCAGCAGCCGATGGACTAGCGGGAGGAACGAGCAGTACTTC. It codes for CASSRWTSGRNEQYF.

This rearrangement joins TRBV5-1 to TRBJ1-2, with D perhaps TRBD1 (5 bases). Germline-derived CDR1 and CDR2 are SGHRS and YFSETQ. The CDR3 is made up of 12 amino acids. V was clipped by 3 bases and J by 3 bases, with 6 bases between them. CDR3 nucleotides: TGCGCCAGCAGCTCGACAGACTATGGCTACACCTTC. It translates to CASSSTDYGYTF.

This sequence joins TRBV5-8 and TRBJ1-1; 8 positions agree with TRBD1. J was trimmed by 1 base and V by 0 bases; bases with no gene match: 5. The CDR3 spans 16 residues. Germline V gene sequence: CDR1 SGHTS, CDR2 YDEGEE. The CDR3 sequence: CASSLVFGQGNTEAFF. The CDR3, as DNA: TGTGCCAGCAGCTTGGTATTCGGACAGGGGAACACTGAAGCTTTCTTT.

The chain is built from TRBV19 and TRBJ1-5, with D tentatively TRBD1 (6 bases). Germline V CDR1 and CDR2: LNHDA, SQIVND (reference sequence). The length of the CDR3 is 14 residues. Trimming shortened V by 9 bases and J by 5 bases, and 17 bases separated the two germline ends. The CDR3 protein is CASREAGVYQPQHF. DNA for the CDR3: TGTGCCAGCAGGGAAGCAGGGGTGTATCAGCCCCAGCATTTT.

V and J are TRBV19 and TRBJ1-4; TRBD1 is a possible D gene (6 bases). This CDR3 contains 17 residues. Deletions cut 3 bases from V and 0 bases from J, with 14 bases between. CDR1 is LNHDA, CDR2 SQIVND, per germline (reference sequence). Here the CDR3 reads CASSMEQGFATNEKLFF. CDR3 DNA: TGTGCCAGTAGTATGGAACAGGGCTTTGCAACTAATGAAAAACTGTTTTTT.

In its sample, this clone was seen once. DNA of the CDR3: TGTGCCAGCAGTTTATCGGGCAACTCTGGGGCCAACGTCCTGACTTTC. Translating it yields CASSLSGNSGANVLTF. The rearrangement joins TRBV27 to TRBJ2-6; D gene unclear. The ends were cut back, 0 bases at V and 0 bases at J, with 6 bases in the middle. Germline assignment: CDR1 MNHEY and CDR2 SMNVEV (reference sequence). This CDR3 has 16 amino acids.

V usage is TRBV6-5 and J usage is TRBJ2-7; D is perhaps TRBD1 (5 bases). V gave up 1 base and J gave up 1 base, with 8 bases separating them. CDR3 length equals 14 residues. Germline CDR1 MNHEY, CDR2 SVGAGI. The CDR3 is CASSYWSGSYEQYF. CDR3 nucleotide sequence: TGTGCCAGCAGTTACTGGTCAGGGTCCTACGAGCAGTACTTC.